This T cell receptor beta chain was observed in a study of cytomegalovirus exposure and HLA in healthy donors. Study-wide findings and caveats: An analysis done earlier found most TCR beta V segments productive about 87% or about 30% of the time. Per a later analysis, HLA-associated TCR beta chains showed more clonal expansion than other, equally common TCR beta chains.

The PCR used 60 Vbeta and 13 Jbeta primers. Measured with immunoSEQ multiplex PCR; TCRdb has only the in-frame clones, and not every one. Here the sample spans more than 95,000 clones, over 60% being singletons. Worth noting for this clone: Its antigen remains unknown.

This CDR3 contains 13 residues. The V and J ends lost 6 bases and 3 bases, in that order; junction bases with no gene match: 4. Germline CDR1 is KGHSH and CDR2 is LQKENI. This rearrangement joins TRBV18 to TRBJ2-7; 8 nucleotides match TRBD2. The receptor was isolated from a man in his sixties in good health and CMV-seropositive. Sequenced material: PBMCs. The CDR3 region is CASSREGGYEQYF. Written as DNA, the CDR3 is TGTGCCAGCTCCCGGGAGGGAGGCTACGAGCAGTACTTC.